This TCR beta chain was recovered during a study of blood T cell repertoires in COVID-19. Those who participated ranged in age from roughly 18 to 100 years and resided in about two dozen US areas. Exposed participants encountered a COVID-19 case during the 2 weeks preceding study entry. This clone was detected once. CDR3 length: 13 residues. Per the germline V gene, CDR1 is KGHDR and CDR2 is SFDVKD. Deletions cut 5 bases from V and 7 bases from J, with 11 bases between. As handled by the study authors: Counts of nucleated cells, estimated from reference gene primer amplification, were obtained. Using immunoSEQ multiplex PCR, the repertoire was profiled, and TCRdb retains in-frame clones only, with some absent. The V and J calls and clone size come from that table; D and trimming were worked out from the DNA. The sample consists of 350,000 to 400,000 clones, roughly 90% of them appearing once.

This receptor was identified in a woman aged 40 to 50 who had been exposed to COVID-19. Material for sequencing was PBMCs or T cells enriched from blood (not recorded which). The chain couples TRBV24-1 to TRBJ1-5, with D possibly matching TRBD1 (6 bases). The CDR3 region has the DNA TGTGCCACCAGTGGACAGGCCCTGCAGCCCCAGCATTTT. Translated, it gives CATSGQALQPQHF.